This TCR beta chain was recovered during a study of PD-L1 blockade in urothelial cancer. Study at large: In the patient group, most of the roughly 30 were males with bladder-origin urothelial cancer. As for prior chemotherapy regimens, patients had received 0 to 3. Blood was evaluated 3 weeks (second dose) and 6 weeks after therapy began.

Assay: immunoSEQ multiplex PCR; the TCRdb copy retains only in-frame clones and omits some. The table shows around 110,000 clones, with roughly 89% occurring only once. The sample's time point: peripheral blood 6 weeks after treatment start. Germline V lookup: CDR1 KGHSH, CDR2 LQKENI. The CDR3 length is 15 residues. V gave up 6 bases and J gave up 8 bases; unmatched junction bases: 12. The origin of this receptor is a man aged 55 to 70 with urothelial cancer. The source was PBMCs, collected around atezolizumab (anti-PD-L1) treatment. The V call is TRBV18, the J call TRBJ2-1; 8 nucleotides match TRBD1. This CDR3 is CASSPWAGGGDEQFF. CDR3 nucleotide sequence: TGTGCCAGCTCCCCTTGGGCAGGGGGCGGTGATGAGCAGTTCTTC.